Below are 7 T cell receptor beta chains sequenced from a single sample in a study of CD8 T cells in Susac syndrome. The RNA, about 0.45 to 1 ug, was put through reverse transcription using random hexamers. TCRdb reprocessed the immunoSEQ multiplex PCR reads via MiXCR and lists one record per CDR3 protein. This table holds more than 85,000 distinct CDR3 sequences, roughly 94% found once. Sequencing was carried out using CD4+ T cells from PBMCs. The source of these receptors is a human donor with Susac syndrome.

The chain couples TRBV19 to TRBJ2-7, with 11 positions matching TRBD2. CDR1 and CDR2 from the germline V gene are LNHDA and SQIVND (reference sequence). The trim removed 10 bases at V and 2 bases at J, leaving 10 bases unmatched. The length of the CDR3 is 15 residues. The CDR3 nucleotides read TGTGCCACCCAAAAACTAGCGGGGGCCACCTACGAGCAGTACTTC. The encoded protein is CATQKLAGATYEQYF.

The CDR3 is CATFVDRAYGYTF. The CDR3 nucleotides are TGTGCCACATTTGTGGACAGGGCCTATGGCTACACCTTC. The chain joins TRBV28 to TRBJ1-2; 8 bases are a match to TRBD1. The CDR3 is 13 residues long. Germline lookup yields CDR1 MDHEN and CDR2 SYDVKM. V lost 10 bases to trimming and J lost 4 bases; unmatched junction nucleotides: 8.

The chain recombines TRBV29-1 with TRBJ2-6; possibly TRBD1 or TRBD2 for D (5 bases each). CDR1 and CDR2 from the germline V gene are SQVTM and ANQGSEA. The CDR3 covers 17 residues. The ends were cut back, 4 bases at V and 2 bases at J, with 18 bases in the middle. The CDR3 nucleotides are TGCAGCGTTGGCGAGGGACCGTTTTTAACTGGGGCCAACGTCCTGACTTTC. Its translation: CSVGEGPFLTGANVLTF.

The chain carries TRBV7-9 and TRBJ2-1; 12 bases match TRBD1. The V gene end was trimmed by 5 bases and the J gene end by 8 bases; junction bases not matched to a gene: 10. CDR3 length: 16 residues. Germline CDR1 is SEHNR and CDR2 is FQNEAQ (reference sequence). CDR3: CASSLRPGTGGHEQFF. The DNA of the CDR3 is TGTGCCAGCAGCCTGCGCCCCGGGACAGGGGGCCATGAGCAGTTCTTC.

The V and J genes are TRBV29-1 and TRBJ2-3; possibly TRBD1 for D (5 bases). The CDR3 has 12 residues. With 5 bases removed from V and 3 bases from J, the gap between germline ends came to 9 bases. Germline V gene sequence: CDR1 SQVTM, CDR2 ANQGSEA. The CDR3 nucleotides read TGCAGCGTTACAGACAGTACAGATACGCAGTATTTT. Its protein is CSVTDSTDTQYF.

The chain recombines TRBV7-2 with TRBJ2-7, with D perhaps being TRBD1 or TRBD2 (5 bases each). The CDR3 consists of 15 residues. Looked up from germline, CDR1 is SGHTA and CDR2 is FQGNSA. Deletions cut 1 base from V and 2 bases from J, with 12 bases between. CDR3 in DNA: TGTGCCAGCAGCTTAGGACGGGGCAGCGCCTACGAGCAGTACTTC. It codes for CASSLGRGSAYEQYF. Full variable domain (rest looked up from reference TRBV7-2 and TRBJ2-7): GAGVSQSPSNKVTEKGKDVELRCDPISGHTALYWYRQSLGQGLEFLIYFQGNSAPDKSGLPSDRFSAERTGGSVSTLTIQRTQQEDSAVYLCASSLGRGSAYEQYFGPGTRLTVT.

This sequence joins TRBV5-1 and TRBJ1-1; D may be TRBD1 (5 bases). V was shortened by 4 bases and J by 3 bases, with 13 bases between the two germline ends. From germline, CDR1 is SGHRS and CDR2 YFSETQ. CDR3 length: 14 residues. The CDR3: CASSRQQGDTEAFF. The CDR3 DNA reads TGCGCCAGCAGCAGGCAACAAGGGGACACTGAAGCTTTCTTT.